Listed here are 15 T cell receptor beta chains from one sample, sequenced in a study of blood T cell repertoires in COVID-19. The assay was immunoSEQ multiplex PCR, and TCRdb's table has in-frame clones only and misses some. The sample lists over 150,000 clones; about 85% were seen once. What was sequenced was peripheral blood. These receptor sequences come from a man in his 60s with COVID-19, enrolled during active disease.

The chain joins TRBV7-3 to TRBJ1-2, with D tentatively TRBD1 (6 bases). This CDR3 region has 13 residues. The germline V gene encodes CDR1 SGHTA and CDR2 FQGTGA. Trimming removed 5 bases at V and 5 bases at J, with 12 bases between. For the CDR3, the DNA is TGTGCCAGCAGCATGGACAGCATTTATGGCTACACCTTC. The encoded protein is CASSMDSIYGYTF.

The gene calls are TRBV19 and TRBJ1-1; maybe TRBD1 (5 bases). V was shortened by 7 bases and J by 1 base, with 16 bases between the two germline ends. CDR1 and CDR2 (germline): LNHDA, SQIVND (reference sequence). CDR3 length equals 15 residues. CDR3 sequence reads: CASTLDGRGNTEAFF. CDR3 nucleotide sequence: TGTGCCAGTACCCTCGACGGTAGGGGGAACACTGAAGCTTTCTTT.

The DNA for the CDR3 is TGTGCCAGTAAAGAGCGGGGTGCTAGCACAGATACGCAGTATTTT. It yields the protein CASKERGASTDTQYF. This chain joins TRBV19 and TRBJ2-3; 7 positions match TRBD2. Germline V gives CDR1 LNHDA, CDR2 SQIVND (reference sequence). J gave up 0 bases and V 7 bases, and 7 bases lay outside the gene matches. This CDR3 is built from 15 residues. Combining the CDR3 with reference TRBV19 and TRBJ2-3 gives the whole variable domain DGGITQSPKYLFRKEGQNVTLSCEQNLNHDAMYWYRQDPGQGLRLIYYSQIVNDFQKGDIAEGYSVSREKKESFPLTVTSAQKNPTAFYLCASKERGASTDTQYFGPGTRLTVL.

The V gene is TRBV7-8, the J gene TRBJ1-5, with D possibly TRBD1 on 6 matching bases. CDR3 size: 17 residues. CDR1 is SGHVS, CDR2 FQNEAQ, per germline. The germline V and J ends were trimmed by 1 base and 4 bases, with 17 bases remaining between them. The DNA for the CDR3 is TGTGCCAGCAGCTTAGATTTTGGGCAGGGGAGAAATCAGCCCCAGCATTTT. It encodes CASSLDFGQGRNQPQHF.

The rearrangement links TRBV12-3 or TRBV12-4 to TRBJ1-1, with a weak D call TRBD1 (6 bases). The CDR3 runs to 13 residues. Trimming stripped 7 bases from V and 3 bases from J, with 12 bases between. CDR3 protein: CASKRQVYTEAFF. The CDR3 bases are TGTGCCAGCAAAAGACAGGTATACACTGAAGCTTTCTTT.

The chain links TRBV7-9 to TRBJ1-5, with D hard to call. The CDR3 contains 14 residues. The V end lost 5 bases, the J end lost 0 bases, and 8 bases lay between the germline ends. CDR1 is SEHNR, CDR2 FQNEAQ, per germline (reference sequence). The CDR3 nucleotides read TGTGCCAGCAGCCCCGAGGTTAGCAATCAGCCCCAGCATTTT. It translates to CASSPEVSNQPQHF.

The V gene is TRBV4-3, the J gene TRBJ2-3, with D uncertain. V was shortened by 0 bases and J by 2 bases, with 6 bases between the two germline ends. The CDR3 totals 14 residues. CDR1 is LGHNA and CDR2 is YSLEER in the germline V gene. CDR3 sequence reads: CASSQEGYTDTQYF. The CDR3 coding sequence is TGCGCCAGCAGCCAAGAGGGCTACACAGATACGCAGTATTTT.

The chain is built from TRBV6-5 and TRBJ1-1; 7 bases match TRBD1. J lost 1 base, V lost 6 bases, and 5 bases had no gene match. The CDR3 loop spans 14 amino acids. CDR1 is MNHEY, CDR2 SVGAGI, per germline. CDR3 DNA: TGTGCCAGCAGATGGGACAGAGCGAACACTGAAGCTTTCTTT. This encodes CASRWDRANTEAFF.

This chain uses TRBV30 with TRBJ2-1, with 8 bases identical to TRBD2. The CDR3 sequence is 18 residues long. The germline CDR1 and CDR2 sequences are GTSNPN and SVGIG (reference sequence). J gave up 3 bases and V 0 bases, and 13 bases lay outside the gene matches. The CDR3 protein is CAWSVRIAGPANYNEQFF. CDR3 sequence (DNA): TGTGCCTGGAGTGTACGGATAGCGGGACCAGCGAACTACAATGAGCAGTTCTTC. The full variable domain, its missing parts supplied by reference TRBV30 and TRBJ2-1, is SQTIHQWPATLVQPVGSPLSLECTVEGTSNPNLYWYRQAAGRGLQLLFYSVGIGQISSEVPQNLSASRPQDRQFILSSKKLLLSDSGFYLCAWSVRIAGPANYNEQFFGPGTRLTVL.

The chain employs TRBV19 and TRBJ1-5; tentatively, D is TRBD1 (6 bases). Between the trimmed V and J ends, which lost 4 bases and 1 base, there was a span of 11 bases. Germline loops: CDR1 LNHDA, CDR2 SQIVND (reference sequence). This CDR3 region has 15 residues. The CDR3 nucleotides read TGTGCCAGTAGTAGGGCCCAGGGGAGCAATCAGCCCCAGCATTTT. Translation gives CASSRAQGSNQPQHF.

This clone appeared a single time. The CDR3: CASSDRGSYGYTF. The DNA of the CDR3 is TGTGCCAGCAGCGACAGGGGGAGCTATGGCTACACCTTC. The genes are TRBV9 and TRBJ1-2, with 8 bases that match TRBD1. Germline assignment: CDR1 SGDLS and CDR2 YYNGEE. The CDR3 sequence is 13 residues long. V dropped 3 bases and J dropped 4; count of bases not matched to a gene: 2.

DNA for the CDR3: TGTGCCAGCAGCGCTCCCGGACAGGGTTTACGCTATGGCTACACCTTC. This encodes CASSAPGQGLRYGYTF. The rearrangement uses TRBV6-2 or TRBV6-3 and TRBJ1-2; 8 bases line up with TRBD1. After removal of 6 bases from V and 4 bases from J, the junction contained 13 bases not matched to a gene. There are 16 residues in the CDR3. CDR1 MNHEY and CDR2 SVGEGT come from the germline V gene.

This rearrangement joins TRBV9 to TRBJ1-2, with D unclear. In germline, CDR1 is SGDLS, CDR2 YYNGEE. Trimming took 0 bases from V and 3 from J, leaving 12 bases between them. This CDR3 contains 15 residues. CDR3 in amino acids: CASSVDSNPYYGYTF. The CDR3 DNA follows: TGTGCCAGCAGCGTAGATAGCAACCCCTACTATGGCTACACCTTC.

The chain carries TRBV28 and TRBJ1-2; possible D gene TRBD1, 5 bases. The CDR3 is 14 amino acids. The germline CDR1 and CDR2 sequences are MDHEN and SYDVKM. V dropped 6 bases and J dropped 1 base, with 12 bases sitting between them. As DNA, the CDR3 is TGTGCCAGCAGACCCGGACAAATTAACTATGGCTACACCTTC. This translates into CASRPGQINYGYTF.

V usage is TRBV27 and J usage is TRBJ2-7; maybe TRBD2 (8 bases). The germline V gene has CDR1 MNHEY and CDR2 SMNVEV (reference sequence). V was pared by 7 bases and J by 2 bases, with 15 bases between. The length of the CDR3 is 14 residues. Here the CDR3 DNA reads TGTGCCAGCACCGTCGGGAGGGGGCCCTACGAGCAGTACTTC. It encodes CASTVGRGPYEQYF.